This passage covers 30 T cell receptor beta chains from one sample sequenced in a study of shared T cell receptors in the human thymus. Only in-frame clones appear in the TCRdb table, and some are missing; sequencing was by immunoSEQ multiplex PCR. The table lists over 650,000 clones, 70% to 90% of them singletons. This sample also appeared in a second study, on human thymus T cells.

Sample: thymocytes. The receptor source for this set is a boy in the first two years of life with a congenital heart defect.

This chain uses TRBV19 with TRBJ1-2; D might be TRBD1 (6 bases). Germline V lookup: CDR1 LNHDA, CDR2 SQIVND (reference sequence). Trimming pared 6 bases from V and 3 bases from J, leaving 11 bases between. The length of the CDR3 is 13 residues. The CDR3 DNA is TGTGCCAGTAGCGTAGGGGGTGACTATGGCTACACCTTC. Translated, it gives CASSVGGDYGYTF.

The chain carries TRBV27 and TRBJ1-5, with D possibly matching TRBD1 (5 bases). The CDR3 runs to 12 residues. Germline-derived CDR1 and CDR2 are MNHEY and SMNVEV (reference sequence). V dropped 2 bases and J dropped 15 bases, with 14 bases sitting between them. This chain's CDR3 is CASSLGQGTRHF. The CDR3, as DNA: TGTGCCAGCAGTTTAGGGCAGGGCACCCGGCATTTT.

This clone was found once. The chain has TRBV28 and TRBJ1-6, with a possible D match to TRBD1 (5 bases). V gave up 4 bases and J gave up 8 bases, with 12 bases separating them. The CDR3 extends over 14 amino acids. Germline V gene sequence: CDR1 MDHEN, CDR2 SYDVKM. The CDR3 sequence: CASSSLFRDSPLHF. In DNA, the CDR3 is TGTGCCAGCAGTTCTCTATTCAGGGATTCACCCCTCCACTTT.

V usage is TRBV27 and J usage is TRBJ2-1; D gene uncertain. V lost 3 bases and J lost 9, with 9 bases in between. The CDR3 consists of 12 residues. The germline V gene encodes CDR1 MNHEY and CDR2 SMNVEV (reference sequence). The CDR3, as DNA: TGTGCCAGCAGTTTTCCAGGAACTGAGCAGTTCTTC. It yields the protein CASSFPGTEQFF.

This rearrangement joins TRBV5-6 to TRBJ2-5; a possible D gene is TRBD1 (5 bases). TRBJ2-7 explains the end of the DNA better; the J call may be wrong. The germline V gene has CDR1 SGHDT and CDR2 YYEEEE. This CDR3 has 13 amino acids. The CDR3 here is CASSLPGYYEQYF. The DNA for the CDR3 is TGTGCCAGCAGCTTGCCAGGGTATTACGAGCAGTACTTC.

V gene TRBV9 combines with J gene TRBJ2-2; the match to TRBD2 covers 13 bases. CDR3 length: 20 residues. The ends lost 3 bases at V and 5 bases at J; junction bases unmatched: 16. Germline-derived CDR1 and CDR2 are SGDLS and YYNGEE. This CDR3 reads CASSANGLAGEGLATGELFF. Written as DNA, the CDR3 is TGTGCCAGCAGCGCAAACGGACTAGCGGGAGAAGGTCTGGCAACCGGGGAGCTGTTTTTT.

The J gene is TRBJ2-1, the V gene TRBV11-2; 10 nucleotides agree with TRBD1. The CDR3 runs 16 residues. Looked up from germline, CDR1 is SGHAT and CDR2 is FQNNGV. Trimming took 2 bases from V and 4 from J; bases not matched to a gene: 5. This chain's CDR3 is CASSLHDRGLYNEQFF. For the CDR3, the DNA is TGTGCCAGCAGCTTACACGACAGGGGGCTATACAATGAGCAGTTCTTC. The full variable domain, rest sourced from reference TRBV11-2 and TRBJ2-1, is EAGVAQSPRYKIIEKRQSVAFWCNPISGHATLYWYQQILGQGPKLLIQFQNNGVVDDSQLPKDRFSAERLKGVDSTLKIQPAKLEDSAVYLCASSLHDRGLYNEQFFGPGTRLTVL.

V usage is TRBV5-8 and J usage is TRBJ2-1, with 11 bases lining up with TRBD1. V trimming: 4 bases; J trimming: 10 bases; junction bases outside the gene matches: 7. The CDR3 is 14 amino acids. In germline, CDR1 is SGHTS, CDR2 YDEGEE. The CDR3 bases are TGTGCCAGCAGCCGGGACAGGGGGAGAAGCGAGCAGTTCTTC. This codes for CASSRDRGRSEQFF.

The chain recombines TRBV7-9 with TRBJ1-1, with 7 positions matching TRBD1. This CDR3 is built from 15 residues. Germline CDR1 reads SEHNR; CDR2 reads FQNEAQ (reference sequence). J gave up 1 base and V 3 bases, and 5 bases lay outside the gene matches. This CDR3 reads CASSLYRQGNTEAFF. CDR3 sequence (DNA): TGTGCCAGCAGCTTGTATAGACAGGGGAACACTGAAGCTTTCTTT.

The table lists this clone with a count of one. The chain has TRBV2 and TRBJ1-5; unclear D gene. There are 13 residues in the CDR3. Trimming took off 6 bases at V and 0 bases at J, with 6 bases between the two ends. Germline V lookup: CDR1 SNHLY, CDR2 FYNNEI. The CDR3 protein is CASSGSSNQPQHF. CDR3 bases: TGTGCCAGCAGCGGGAGTAGCAATCAGCCCCAGCATTTT.

The rearrangement links TRBV28 to TRBJ2-7; D is perhaps TRBD2 (5 bases). CDR1 is MDHEN, CDR2 SYDVKM, per germline. The CDR3 spans 13 residues. The V end was cut by 6 bases, the J end by 3 bases, with 12 bases between. The CDR3 protein is CASRHYGDYEQYF. The CDR3 DNA reads as TGTGCCAGCAGGCATTACGGGGACTACGAGCAGTACTTC.

The chain links TRBV25-1 to TRBJ1-3; a possible D gene is TRBD1 (5 bases). CDR1 is MGHDK and CDR2 is SYGVNS in the germline V gene. V was shortened by 3 bases and J by 2 bases, with 14 bases between the two germline ends. The CDR3 totals 16 residues. In DNA, the CDR3 is TGTGCCAGCAGTGACAACCGGGGGGAGGCTGGAAACACCATATATTTT. Translated, it gives CASSDNRGEAGNTIYF.

This chain's CDR3 is CASSHLTSRDEQFF. Written as DNA, the CDR3 is TGCGCCAGCAGCCACCTTACTTCGAGGGATGAGCAGTTCTTC. J is TRBJ2-1 and V is TRBV4-3; D may be TRBD2 (5 bases). The CDR3 length is 14 residues. The germline V gene has CDR1 LGHNA and CDR2 YSLEER. Deletions cut 3 bases from V and 8 bases from J, with 14 bases between.

V usage is TRBV28 and J usage is TRBJ1-5; maybe TRBD1 (6 bases). Germline CDR1 MDHEN, CDR2 SYDVKM. The CDR3 covers 16 residues. The V end lost 6 bases, the J end lost 8 bases, and 23 bases lay between the germline ends. The CDR3 loop is CASRGGQGRSIEPQHF. CDR3 DNA sequence: TGTGCCAGCAGGGGGGGGCAGGGAAGGTCCATCGAGCCCCAGCATTTT.

V is TRBV19 and J is TRBJ2-1; 14 nucleotides align to TRBD2. Germline V gene data show CDR1 as LNHDA and CDR2 as SQIVND (reference sequence). The J segment lost 7 bases and the V segment lost 5 bases, leaving 10 bases of the junction unmatched. The CDR3 is 17 amino acids. The chain's CDR3 is CASSVRTTSGGANEQFF. As DNA, the CDR3 is TGTGCCAGTAGTGTGCGGACGACTAGCGGGGGGGCTAATGAGCAGTTCTTC.

V is TRBV11-3 and J is TRBJ2-3; D not certain. The V and J ends lost 2 bases and 0 bases respectively, with 6 bases between them. The germline CDR1 and CDR2 sequences are SGHNT and YENEEA. The CDR3 covers 14 residues. CDR3 nucleotides: TGTGCCAGCAGCTTAAGAGGTAGCACAGATACGCAGTATTTT. Translating it yields CASSLRGSTDTQYF.

The rearrangement links TRBV27 to TRBJ2-7, with a tentative D call TRBD2 (6 bases). The CDR3 loop spans 15 amino acids. V lost 5 bases, J lost 2 bases, and 16 bases lay in between. Germline-derived CDR1 and CDR2 are MNHEY and SMNVEV (reference sequence). CDR3 residues: CASSRTREKPYEQYF. The DNA of the CDR3 is TGTGCCAGCAGTCGCACCCGGGAGAAGCCCTACGAGCAGTACTTC.

This clone was detected a few times. CDR3 DNA sequence: TGCGCCAGCAGCCAAGATCTGGTAGCGGGGACGTACGAGCAGTACTTC. It specifies CASSQDLVAGTYEQYF. The V and J genes are TRBV4-3 and TRBJ2-7; 8 bases fit TRBD2. Germline trimming cut 0 bases from V and 4 bases from J; bases unmatched to any gene: 8. The CDR3 has 16 residues. Per the germline V gene, CDR1 is LGHNA and CDR2 is YSLEER.

The chain joins TRBV6-5 to TRBJ2-2, with D tentatively TRBD2 (5 bases). The CDR3 is 14 residues long. The germline V gene encodes CDR1 MNHEY and CDR2 SVGAGI. Trimming pared 8 bases from V and 1 base from J, leaving 11 bases between. CDR3 nucleotides: TGTGCCAGCGTTGACGGGGAGAACACCGGGGAGCTGTTTTTT. Protein product: CASVDGENTGELFF.

V is TRBV2 and J is TRBJ2-1; D is perhaps TRBD2 (5 bases). Germline assignment: CDR1 SNHLY and CDR2 FYNNEI. The V and J ends lost 0 bases and 5 bases respectively, with 11 bases between them. This CDR3 comprises 15 residues. This chain's CDR3 is CASSEAPEGDNEQFF. CDR3 coding DNA: TGTGCCAGCAGTGAAGCGCCAGAGGGAGACAATGAGCAGTTCTTC.

The chain couples TRBV9 to TRBJ1-1; possibly TRBD1 for D (6 bases). The CDR3 spans 14 residues. V shed 0 bases and J shed 6 bases, with 12 bases lying between them. CDR1 and CDR2 (germline): SGDLS, YYNGEE. CDR3 sequence (DNA): TGTGCCAGCAGCGTAGCGGCGGGGGGCGCTGAAGCTTTCTTT. Its protein product is CASSVAAGGAEAFF.

The chain employs TRBV28 and TRBJ1-5, with D perhaps TRBD1 (5 bases). The CDR3 is 14 residues long. Germline lookup yields CDR1 MDHEN and CDR2 SYDVKM. The ends were cut back, 5 bases at V and 3 bases at J, with 11 bases in the middle. CDR3: CASSGDSSNQPQHF. CDR3 nucleotide sequence: TGTGCCAGCAGTGGGGACTCTTCCAATCAGCCCCAGCATTTT.

A single count supports this clone. The chain couples TRBV6-5 to TRBJ1-4; TRBD1 matches 7 bases. Germline V gene data show CDR1 as MNHEY and CDR2 as SVGAGI. Losses at the gene ends were 5 bases for V and 3 bases for J; bases not matched to a gene: 6. The CDR3 totals 15 residues. CDR3 DNA: TGTGCCAGCAGTGCTGACAGGGTGCCTAATGAAAAACTGTTTTTT. Its translation is CASSADRVPNEKLFF.

The chain joins TRBV4-1 to TRBJ2-1; TRBD2 matches at 10 bases. The germline V gene encodes CDR1 MGHRA and CDR2 YSYEKL. V dropped 0 bases and J dropped 10; count of bases not matched to a gene: 6. CDR3 size: 15 residues. Here the CDR3 DNA reads TGCGCCAGCAGCCAAGAAGCGGGGGGGAGGCGGGAGCAGTTCTTC. Protein: CASSQEAGGRREQFF.

The chain uses TRBV4-2 and TRBJ1-6, with 7 bases matching TRBD1. The V gene end was trimmed by 5 bases and the J gene end by 5 bases; junction bases not matched to a gene: 6. This CDR3 has 15 amino acids. Germline V gene lookup returns CDR1 LGHNA and CDR2 YNFKEQ. CDR3 sequence: CASSYRTGDNSPLHF. CDR3 DNA sequence: TGTGCCAGCAGCTACCGGACAGGTGATAATTCACCCCTCCACTTT.

In its sample, this clone was seen a few times. The chain combines TRBV10-3 with TRBJ2-5; TRBD1 matches at 10 bases. The length of the CDR3 is 15 residues. Trimming took 6 bases from V and 4 from J; bases not matched to a gene: 8. From germline, CDR1 is ENHRY and CDR2 SYGVKD. The CDR3 DNA reads TGTGCCATCAGCAAGACAGGGGGCAGCAGAGAGACCCAGTACTTC. Translating it yields CAISKTGGSRETQYF.

In its sample, this clone was seen once. The chain employs TRBV7-2 and TRBJ2-2, with 13 bases that match TRBD2. The germline gives CDR1 SGHTA, CDR2 FQGNSA. The V and J ends lost 5 bases and 3 bases, in that order; junction bases with no gene match: 3. CDR3 length: 16 residues. The CDR3 protein is CASSTLAGGDTGELFF. CDR3 sequence (DNA): TGTGCCAGCAGCACACTAGCGGGAGGGGACACCGGGGAGCTGTTTTTT. The full variable domain, its missing parts supplied by reference TRBV7-2 and TRBJ2-2, is GAGVSQSPSNKVTEKGKDVELRCDPISGHTALYWYRQSLGQGLEFLIYFQGNSAPDKSGLPSDRFSAERTGGSVSTLTIQRTQQEDSAVYLCASSTLAGGDTGELFFGEGSRLTVL.

This rearrangement joins TRBV5-6 to TRBJ1-5; D unclear. Germline-derived CDR1 and CDR2 are SGHDT and YYEEEE. The CDR3 has 14 residues. Trimming cost V 6 bases and J 5 bases, with 15 bases left between them. The CDR3 region has the DNA TGTGCCAGCAACCTCTGGCAGGATCATCAGCCCCAGCATTTT. As protein: CASNLWQDHQPQHF.

This rearrangement joins TRBV28 to TRBJ1-6, with D uncertain. The V end was cut by 6 bases, the J end by 0 bases, with 12 bases between. This CDR3 contains 16 residues. Germline V gives CDR1 MDHEN, CDR2 SYDVKM. CDR3 sequence: CASREALSSYNSPLHF. In DNA form, the CDR3 reads TGTGCCAGCAGGGAGGCTCTCAGCTCCTATAATTCACCCCTCCACTTT.

The V call is TRBV12-5, the J call TRBJ2-2; 7 nucleotides align to TRBD1. This CDR3 contains 17 residues. Germline CDR1 and CDR2: LGHNT and FRNRAP. The ends lost 1 base at V and 2 bases at J; junction bases unmatched: 7. The CDR3 coding sequence is TGTGCTAGTGGTTTGGCACCGGGACAGAAAAACACCGGGGAGCTGTTTTTT. Its protein product is CASGLAPGQKNTGELFF. The full variable domain, its missing parts supplied by reference TRBV12-5 and TRBJ2-2, is DARVTQTPRHKVTEMGQEVTMRCQPILGHNTVFWYRQTMMQGLELLAYFRNRAPLDDSGMPKDRFSAEMPDATLATLKIQPSEPRDSAVYFCASGLAPGQKNTGELFFGEGSRLTVL.